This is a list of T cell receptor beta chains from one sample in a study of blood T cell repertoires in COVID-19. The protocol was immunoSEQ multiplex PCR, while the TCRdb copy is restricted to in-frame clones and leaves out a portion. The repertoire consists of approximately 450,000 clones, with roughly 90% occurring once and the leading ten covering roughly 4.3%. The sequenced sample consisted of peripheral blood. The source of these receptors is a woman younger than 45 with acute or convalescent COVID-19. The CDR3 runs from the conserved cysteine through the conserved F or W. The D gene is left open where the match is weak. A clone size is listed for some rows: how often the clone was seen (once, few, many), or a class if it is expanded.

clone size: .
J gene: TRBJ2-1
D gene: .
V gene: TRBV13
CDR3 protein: CAQGWLGSYNEQFF
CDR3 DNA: TGTGCCCAGGGGTGGCTAGGCTCCTACAATGAGCAGTTCTTC

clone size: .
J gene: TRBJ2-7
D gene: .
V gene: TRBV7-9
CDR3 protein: CASSLSGQGFSYEQYF
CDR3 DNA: TGTGCCAGCAGCTTATCCGGGCAGGGTTTCTCCTACGAGCAGTACTTC

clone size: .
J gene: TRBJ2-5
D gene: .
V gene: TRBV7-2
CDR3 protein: CASSSHGGQQETQYF
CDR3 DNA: TGTGCCAGCAGCTCCCATGGAGGGCAACAAGAGACCCAGTACTTC

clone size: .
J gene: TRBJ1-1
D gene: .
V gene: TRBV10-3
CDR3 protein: CAISERGIEAFF
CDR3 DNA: TGTGCCATCAGTGAGAGGGGTATTGAAGCTTTCTTT

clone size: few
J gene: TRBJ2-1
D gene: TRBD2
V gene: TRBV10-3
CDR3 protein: CAISEFAGGHNEQFF
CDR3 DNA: TGTGCCATCAGTGAGTTTGCGGGGGGCCACAATGAGCAGTTCTTC

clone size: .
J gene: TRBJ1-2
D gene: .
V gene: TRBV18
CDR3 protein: CASSPPGGGYGYTF
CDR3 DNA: TGTGCCAGCTCACCACCGGGAGGGGGCTATGGCTACACCTTC

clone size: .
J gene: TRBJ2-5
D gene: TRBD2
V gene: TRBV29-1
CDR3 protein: CSVVPGGQETQYF
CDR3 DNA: TGCAGCGTTGTACCGGGGGGCCAAGAGACCCAGTACTTC

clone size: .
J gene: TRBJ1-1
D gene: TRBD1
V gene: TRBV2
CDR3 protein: CASRQTGQGSEAFF
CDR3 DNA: TGTGCCAGCAGGCAAACCGGACAGGGTTCTGAAGCTTTCTTT

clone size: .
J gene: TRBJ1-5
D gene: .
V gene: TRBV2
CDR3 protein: CASGRHQGGQPQHF
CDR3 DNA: TGTGCCAGCGGACGACATCAGGGCGGACAGCCCCAGCATTTT

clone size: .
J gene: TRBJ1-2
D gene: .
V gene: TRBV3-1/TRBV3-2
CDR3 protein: CASSQELATPYGYTF
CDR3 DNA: TGTGCCAGCAGCCAAGAGTTGGCGACTCCCTATGGCTACACCTTC

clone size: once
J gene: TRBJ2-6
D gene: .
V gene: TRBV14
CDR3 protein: CASSPPGVASGANVLTF
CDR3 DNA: TGTGCCAGCAGCCCCCCCGGTGTAGCCTCTGGGGCCAACGTCCTGACTTTC

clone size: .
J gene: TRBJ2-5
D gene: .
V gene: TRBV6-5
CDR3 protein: CASGRQETQYF
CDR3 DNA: TGTGCCAGCGGCAGACAAGAGACCCAGTACTTC

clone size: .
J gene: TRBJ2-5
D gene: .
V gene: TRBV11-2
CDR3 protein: CASSSPDGEETQYF
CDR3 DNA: TGTGCCAGCAGCTCCCCGGACGGGGAAGAGACCCAGTACTTC

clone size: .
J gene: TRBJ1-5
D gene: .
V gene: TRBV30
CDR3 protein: CAWSAIGNQPQHF
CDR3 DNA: TGTGCCTGGAGTGCGATCGGTAATCAGCCCCAGCATTTT

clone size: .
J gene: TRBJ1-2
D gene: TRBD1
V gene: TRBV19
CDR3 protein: CASRNHRDRGPNYGYTF
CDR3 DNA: TGTGCCAGTAGGAATCACCGGGACAGGGGGCCCAACTATGGCTACACCTTC

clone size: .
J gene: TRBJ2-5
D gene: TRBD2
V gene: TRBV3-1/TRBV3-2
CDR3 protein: CASSQVPPGLAGGFGLRTQYF
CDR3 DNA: TGTGCCAGCAGCCAAGTACCGCCGGGACTAGCGGGGGGTTTTGGATTACGGACCCAGTACTTC

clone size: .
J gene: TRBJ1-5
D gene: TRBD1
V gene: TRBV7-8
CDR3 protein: CASSLGHRGRRDQPQHF
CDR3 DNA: TGTGCCAGCAGCTTAGGCCACAGGGGGCGAAGGGATCAGCCCCAGCATTTT

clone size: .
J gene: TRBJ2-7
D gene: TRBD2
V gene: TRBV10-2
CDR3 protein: CASSEPRLAGAYSYEQYF
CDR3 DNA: TGCGCCAGCAGTGAGCCAAGACTAGCGGGGGCCTACTCCTACGAGCAGTACTTC

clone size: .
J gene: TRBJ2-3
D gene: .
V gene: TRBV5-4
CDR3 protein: CASSRGGGTDTQYF
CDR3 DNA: TGTGCCAGCAGCCGGGGTGGGGGCACAGATACGCAGTATTTT

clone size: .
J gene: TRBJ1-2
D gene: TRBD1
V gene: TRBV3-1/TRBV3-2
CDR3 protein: CASSHPTGGYYGYTF
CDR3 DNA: TGTGCCAGCAGCCACCCGACAGGGGGCTACTATGGCTACACCTTC

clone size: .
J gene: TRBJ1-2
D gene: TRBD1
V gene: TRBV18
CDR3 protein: CASSPLGQGAFNYGYTF
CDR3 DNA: TGTGCCAGCTCACCATTGGGGCAGGGGGCCTTTAACTATGGCTACACCTTC

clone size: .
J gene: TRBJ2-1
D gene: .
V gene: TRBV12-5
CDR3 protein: CASGFVSGGFNEQFF
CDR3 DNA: TGTGCTAGTGGTTTCGTCAGTGGGGGGTTCAATGAGCAGTTCTTC

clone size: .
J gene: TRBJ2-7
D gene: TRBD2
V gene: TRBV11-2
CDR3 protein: CASSLDSMGGEQYF
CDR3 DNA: TGTGCCAGCAGCTTAGACAGCATGGGGGGGGAGCAGTACTTC

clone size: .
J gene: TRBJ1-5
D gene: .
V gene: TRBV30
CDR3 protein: CAWSVGPGDQPQHF
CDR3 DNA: TGTGCCTGGAGTGTAGGACCAGGGGATCAGCCCCAGCATTTT

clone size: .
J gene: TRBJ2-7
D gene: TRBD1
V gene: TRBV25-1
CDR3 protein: CASSESTGGRTRYEQYF
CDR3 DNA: TGTGCCAGCAGTGAATCGACAGGGGGCAGGACGAGGTACGAGCAGTACTTC

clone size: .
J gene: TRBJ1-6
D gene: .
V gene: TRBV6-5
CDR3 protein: CASNRFGGRPLHF
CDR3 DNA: TGTGCCAGCAACCGATTTGGGGGCCGACCCCTCCACTTT

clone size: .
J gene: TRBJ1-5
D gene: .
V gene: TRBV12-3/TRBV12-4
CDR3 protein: CASSERNQPQHF
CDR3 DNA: TGTGCCAGTTCAGAAAGAAATCAGCCCCAGCATTTT

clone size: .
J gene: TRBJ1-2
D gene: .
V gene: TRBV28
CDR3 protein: CASSLATIQNHYGYTF
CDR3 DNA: TGTGCCAGCAGTTTGGCCACAATACAAAACCACTATGGCTACACCTTC

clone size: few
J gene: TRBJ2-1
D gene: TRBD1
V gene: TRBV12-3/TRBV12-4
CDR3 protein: CASTAGTDEQFF
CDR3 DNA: TGTGCCAGCACCGCAGGGACAGATGAGCAGTTCTTC